These 14 T cell receptor beta chains originate from one sample sequenced in a study of early T cells in non-severe SARS-CoV-2 infection. TCRdb reprocessed the 5' RACE reads with MiXCR, giving one entry per CDR3 protein. The sample has more than 20,000 distinct CDR3 sequences, 3.5% to 5% seen once. Sequenced material: whole blood. The receptors come from an adult who was a healthcare worker with PCR-confirmed SARS-CoV-2 infection or an uninfected control (not recorded which).

This clonotype was picked up many times. The chain links TRBV29-1 to TRBJ1-4; D is perhaps TRBD1 (6 bases). Trimming left V 6 bases short and J 6 bases short, with 14 bases between. CDR3 length: 13 residues. Germline V gene lookup returns CDR1 SQVTM and CDR2 ANQGSEA. The CDR3 DNA follows: TGCAGCGTAGCACAGGGATTCGATGAAAAACTGTTTTTT. Translation gives CSVAQGFDEKLFF.

This clonotype was seen a few times. The chain links TRBV29-1 to TRBJ2-1; 9 nucleotides line up with TRBD2. Germline V gene sequence: CDR1 SQVTM, CDR2 ANQGSEA. V gave up 7 bases and J gave up 9 bases; unmatched junction bases: 10. The CDR3 is 13 amino acids. The CDR3, as DNA: TGCAGCGAACTGGCGGGAGGGCTAGGTGAGCAGTTCTTC. Translated, it gives CSELAGGLGEQFF.

This clonotype qualifies as medium-sized. This rearrangement joins TRBV5-5 to TRBJ2-7; D is unresolved. CDR3 size: 15 residues. Germline V lookup: CDR1 SGHKS, CDR2 YYEKEE (reference sequence). V lost 2 bases to trimming and J lost 3 bases, with 15 bases between them. The CDR3 protein is CASSLGRPTDYEQYF. The CDR3 region has the DNA TGTGCCAGCAGCTTAGGAAGACCCACGGACTACGAGCAGTACTTC.

This clonotype was counted ten times or more. The genes are TRBV7-9 and TRBJ2-7; no firm D call. V was pared by 4 bases and J by 2 bases, with 9 bases between. CDR1 SEHNR and CDR2 FQNEAQ come from the germline V gene (reference sequence). The CDR3 extends over 13 amino acids. For the CDR3, the DNA is TGTGCCAGCAGCTCGAGTGATACCTACGAGCAGTACTTC. It translates to CASSSSDTYEQYF.

This clonotype was picked up many times. V usage is TRBV18 and J usage is TRBJ1-1; weak D call: TRBD1 (6 bases). The CDR3 has 14 amino acids. Germline loops: CDR1 KGHSH, CDR2 LQKENI. V dropped 5 bases and J dropped 0 bases, with 10 bases sitting between them. The CDR3 protein is CASSNRAMNTEAFF. DNA for the CDR3: TGTGCCAGCTCAAACAGGGCGATGAACACTGAAGCTTTCTTT.

This clonotype was detected many times. The chain employs TRBV9 and TRBJ2-1; 9 bases line up with TRBD2. Trimming took 5 bases from V and 7 from J; bases not matched to a gene: 10. The CDR3 is 15 residues long. CDR1 SGDLS and CDR2 YYNGEE come from the germline V gene. The CDR3 region has the DNA TGTGCCAGCAGTATTAGCGGGAGAGCTGGTAATGAGCAGTTCTTC. It encodes CASSISGRAGNEQFF.

This clonotype was seen only a few times. The CDR3 protein is CASSLDGNQPQHF. The CDR3 DNA is TGTGCCAGCAGCTTAGACGGCAATCAGCCCCAGCATTTT. This chain joins TRBV5-4 and TRBJ1-5; D is unresolved. V shed 2 bases and J shed 2 bases, with 5 bases lying between them. CDR1 SGHNT and CDR2 YYREEE come from the germline V gene (reference sequence). The CDR3 is 13 amino acids.

This clonotype was seen a few times. V and J are TRBV7-2 and TRBJ2-7; a possible D gene is TRBD2 (7 bases). The germline V gene has CDR1 SGHTA and CDR2 FQGNSA. This CDR3 region has 13 residues. V was shortened by 2 bases and J by 9 bases, with 14 bases between the two germline ends. As DNA, the CDR3 is TGTGCCAGCAGCTTAAGGGGGGGAGATGGGCAGTACTTC. This sequence encodes CASSLRGGDGQYF.

This clonotype was counted ten times or more. The gene calls are TRBV29-1 and TRBJ2-1; no definite D call. The germline CDR1 and CDR2 sequences are SQVTM and ANQGSEA. This CDR3 contains 13 residues. The V and J ends lost 1 base and 5 bases respectively, with 9 bases between them. The chain's CDR3 is CSVEGRRDNEQFF. For the CDR3, the DNA is TGCAGCGTTGAAGGACGGAGAGACAATGAGCAGTTCTTC.

Concerning this clonotype itself: This may be a read error: a much more frequent sequence differs by one nucleotide. The rearrangement joins TRBV14 to TRBJ1-1, with TRBD1 identical over 7 bases. The CDR3 covers 15 residues. Germline V gives CDR1 SGHDN, CDR2 FVKESK. The CDR3: CASSQADRHNTEASF. The CDR3 DNA reads as TGTGCCAGCAGCCAAGCGGACAGGCATAACACTGAAGCTTCCTTT.

This clonotype turned up a few times. The genes are TRBV7-3 and TRBJ2-3, with a tentative D call TRBD2 (5 bases). V lost 5 bases to trimming and J lost 4 bases, with 13 bases between them. Germline-derived CDR1 and CDR2 are SGHTA and FQGTGA. CDR3 length: 14 residues. CDR3 sequence (DNA): TGTGCCAGCAGCCCCGGAGGTGACGCAGATACGCAGTATTTT. Protein product: CASSPGGDADTQYF.

This clonotype was seen many times. The chain combines TRBV27 with TRBJ2-1, with 7 bases matching TRBD1. V shed 7 bases, J shed 8 bases, and the junction held 2 bases outside the gene matches. The CDR3 is 11 amino acids. Germline loops: CDR1 MNHEY, CDR2 SMNVEV (reference sequence). The CDR3 reads CASNQGDEQFF. CDR3 sequence (DNA): TGTGCCAGCAACCAGGGGGATGAGCAGTTCTTC.

The chain has TRBV6-1 and TRBJ1-2; 8 bases agree with TRBD1. The CDR3 has 14 residues. V trimming: 4 bases; J trimming: 5 bases; junction bases outside the gene matches: 6. Germline values: CDR1 MNHNS, CDR2 SASEGT. The CDR3 DNA follows: TGTGCCAGCAGTGGAATTACAGGGGGATATGGCTACACCTTC. Translation: CASSGITGGYGYTF.

This clonotype was detected ten times or more. The chain has TRBV18 and TRBJ2-7; 7 positions match TRBD1. The CDR3 is 13 amino acids. Trimming took 3 bases from V and 4 from J; bases not matched to a gene: 3. Germline CDR1 and CDR2: KGHSH and LQKENI. CDR3 residues: CASSPGQIYEQYF. The CDR3 nucleotides are TGTGCCAGCTCACCGGGACAGATATACGAGCAGTACTTC.